The 7 T cell receptor beta chains below come from one sample, sequenced in a study of OX40 agonist ivuxolimab in advanced cancers. TCRdb's table, derived via immunoSEQ multiplex PCR, lists solely in-frame clones and lacks some. Among about 62,000 clones listed, 79% were seen once. This specimen was CD4+ or CD8+ T cells sorted from blood, taken in a trial of the OX40 agonist ivuxolimab. These receptor sequences come from an adult with an advanced solid tumor such as melanoma, head and neck, liver or kidney cancer.

The chain links TRBV11-2 to TRBJ2-5; D tentatively fits TRBD1 or TRBD2 (5 bases each). The CDR3 has 15 residues. V gave up 0 bases and J gave up 4 bases, with 12 bases separating them. Germline assignment: CDR1 SGHAT and CDR2 FQNNGV. The CDR3 DNA reads TGTGCCAGCAGCTTAGATGGGGCTGAGGGAGAGACCCAGTACTTC. It specifies CASSLDGAEGETQYF.

The chain is built from TRBV7-2 and TRBJ1-5; maybe TRBD1 (5 bases). This CDR3 contains 14 residues. Per the germline V gene, CDR1 is SGHTA and CDR2 is FQGNSA. Trimming took off 5 bases at V and 1 base at J, with 9 bases between the two ends. CDR3 sequence reads: CASSPGGSNQPQHF. CDR3 coding DNA: TGTGCCAGCAGCCCGGGGGGGAGCAATCAGCCCCAGCATTTT.

This clone was recorded once. The chain links TRBV6-5 to TRBJ1-6; D gene uncertain. Germline lookup yields CDR1 MNHEY and CDR2 SVGAGI. Trimming stripped 6 bases from V and 1 base from J, with 10 bases between. This CDR3 is built from 15 residues. For the CDR3, the DNA is TGTGCCAGCAGCTACAGTATGTCCTATAATTCACCCCTCCACTTT. Translated: CASSYSMSYNSPLHF.

CDR3 coding DNA: TGTGCCACCAGCGGCATAGCGGGGGGGCGGGAATACACCGGGGAGCTGTTTTTT. Amino acids: CATSGIAGGREYTGELFF. The gene calls are TRBV15 and TRBJ2-2, with 11 bases matching TRBD2. Germline CDR1 and CDR2: LNHNV and YYDKDF (reference sequence). V trimming: 5 bases; J trimming: 3 bases; junction bases outside the gene matches: 11. The CDR3 is 18 residues long.

J is TRBJ2-7 and V is TRBV9, with D perhaps TRBD1 (6 bases). CDR1 and CDR2 (germline): SGDLS, YYNGEE. This CDR3 has 14 residues. Trimming shortened V by 5 bases and J by 4 bases, and 16 bases separated the two germline ends. CDR3 region: CASSSGQYHYEQYF. Here the CDR3 DNA reads TGTGCCAGCAGTTCTGGACAGTATCATTACGAGCAGTACTTC. Full variable domain (missing parts from reference TRBV9 and TRBJ2-7): DSGVTQTPKHLITATGQRVTLRCSPRSGDLSVYWYQQSLDQGLQFLIQYYNGEERAKGNILERFSAQQFPDLHSELNLSSLELGDSALYFCASSSGQYHYEQYFGPGTRLTVT.

J is TRBJ1-4 and V is TRBV11-2, with D possibly matching TRBD1 (5 bases). The V and J ends lost 5 bases and 6 bases respectively, with 25 bases between them. This CDR3 is 18 amino acids long. Germline CDR1 SGHAT, CDR2 FQNNGV. CDR3 in DNA: TGTGCCAGCAGCCCAATACGCAGAAGGGGCCCTACGGATGAAAAACTGTTTTTT. It is translated as CASSPIRRRGPTDEKLFF.

This clone appeared a single time. The gene calls are TRBV29-1 and TRBJ2-5; 11 positions match TRBD1. The germline CDR1 and CDR2 sequences are SQVTM and ANQGSEA. V shed 4 bases, J shed 4 bases, and the junction held 2 bases outside the gene matches. The CDR3 length is 13 residues. This chain's CDR3 is CSVGTGGVETQYF. DNA for the CDR3: TGCAGCGTTGGGACAGGGGGCGTAGAGACCCAGTACTTC. The whole variable domain, filled in from reference TRBV29-1 and TRBJ2-5, reads SAVISQKPSRDICQRGTSLTIQCQVDSQVTMMFWYRQQPGQSLTLIATANQGSEATYESGFVIDKFPISRPNLTFSTLTVSNMSPEDSSIYLCSVGTGGVETQYFGPGTRLLVL.